This is a list of T cell receptor beta chains from one sample in a study of identical twins. TCRdb processed the 5' RACE reads anew with MiXCR; each CDR3 protein has one entry. The sample shows hundreds of thousands of distinct CDR3 sequences, more than 8% of them seen only once. These data also formed part of another study, on yellow fever vaccine responses in identical twins.

Sequenced: CD8+ T cells sorted from blood. Every receptor here comes from a woman between 18 and 29 years old in good health. Each CDR3 is given without its conserved first and last residue.

TRBJ1-1	TRBV7-9	ASSNPPNTEAF
TRBJ1-5	TRBV28	ATALGQGKQPQH
TRBJ1-5	TRBV27	ASADGGPNQPQH
TRBJ2-1	TRBV28	ASRKSRPGGSYNEQF
TRBJ2-7	TRBV12-3/TRBV12-4	ASSLAGTGGIWHEQY
TRBJ2-1	TRBV5-6	ASSLGGGYYNEQF
TRBJ2-1	TRBV6-2/TRBV6-3	ASSYSFAGGDEQF
TRBJ2-7	TRBV7-9	ASSHVIGGQDEQY
TRBJ2-7	TRBV5-6	ASTPGEFSYEQY
TRBJ2-3	TRBV10-3	AISGGGEADTQY
TRBJ2-3	TRBV29-1	SVGLVLGTSGSSTDTQY
TRBJ2-3	TRBV5-1	ASSDTGIWPDTQY
TRBJ2-1	TRBV6-2/TRBV6-3	ASSPWTSPDNEQF
TRBJ1-1	TRBV4-3	ASSQVPGVSHEAF
TRBJ2-1	TRBV9	ASSVAGGRASNEQF
TRBJ2-1	TRBV7-9	ASVTPAGAFGNEQF
TRBJ1-2	TRBV6-1	ASSERGHDGYT
TRBJ2-7	TRBV4-1	ASSYGWVDGEQY
TRBJ1-4	TRBV27	ASSSRTGVSPSTNEKLF
TRBJ2-1	TRBV9	ASSMSGGFYNEQF
TRBJ2-3	TRBV12-3/TRBV12-4	ASGGVPQY
TRBJ2-1	TRBV7-9	ASASGAGVYNEQF
TRBJ1-1	TRBV19	ASKGAGYYF
TRBJ2-5	TRBV29-1	SVETRQGWY
TRBJ2-2	TRBV4-2	ASSHDGQGNTGELF
TRBJ2-1	TRBV7-9	AIPPLEGVVYNEQF
TRBJ2-5	TRBV5-1	ASVRGETQY
TRBJ2-3	TRBV12-3/TRBV12-4	ASTFEDRAADTQY
TRBJ2-1	TRBV2	ASSELAERNFEQF
TRBJ2-2	TRBV5-5	ASTVPWDTNTGELF
TRBJ2-7	TRBV10-2	ASSESTGTYEQY
TRBJ2-1	TRBV20-1	SARGTTEESSYNEQF
TRBJ2-3	TRBV6-1	ASSEIAGGTDTQY
TRBJ2-7	TRBV5-1	ASSLGGGEYEQY
TRBJ2-5	TRBV4-3	ASSQSLAGEHQETQY
TRBJ2-3	TRBV29-1	SVPTGKVEDTQY
TRBJ2-3	TRBV12-3/TRBV12-4	ASSLGPFRGGSTDTQY
TRBJ1-5	TRBV20-1	SASTGTQPQH
TRBJ2-5	TRBV4-1	ASSQGQGGLETQY
TRBJ1-5	TRBV9	ASSVAGTQPQH
TRBJ1-1	TRBV18	ASSPGARDTEAF
TRBJ2-5	TRBV28	ASSPGGAPLTNQY
TRBJ1-5	TRBV12-3/TRBV12-4	ASSLSRREVGQPQH
TRBJ2-7	TRBV12-3/TRBV12-4	ASSTPRQEPPYEQY
TRBJ2-7	TRBV12-1	AISPGDYEQY
TRBJ2-1	TRBV28	ASSLETAKSYNEQF
TRBJ2-7	TRBV7-9	ASSPLDPVYGQY
TRBJ2-1	TRBV12-3/TRBV12-4	ASSPGQGTYNEQF
TRBJ1-2	TRBV7-6	ASSLRDGVDYYGYT
TRBJ2-1	TRBV20-1	SARDKGGSNEQF
TRBJ2-7	TRBV20-1	SAREPNMATSGLTYEQY
TRBJ1-1	TRBV18	ASSPRQGSTEAF
TRBJ1-5	TRBV27	ASSPAGIPLNQPQH
TRBJ2-7	TRBV4-3	ASSQDLLPGPGSYEQY
TRBJ2-3	TRBV28	ASADRLGDTQY
TRBJ2-3	TRBV2	ASSDPVALTDTQY
TRBJ2-1	TRBV21-1	ASSKEGGFSGRGEGNEQF
TRBJ2-5	TRBV12-3/TRBV12-4	ASSPPILQGGPLLQETQY
TRBJ2-7	TRBV11-2	ASSIRTSGSYEQY